The 17 T cell receptor beta chains listed next were all sequenced from one sample in a study of blood T cell repertoires in COVID-19. The data were produced by immunoSEQ multiplex PCR, yet TCRdb's version contains in-frame clones alone and is incomplete. The data show around 70,000 clones, around 77% seen once. Sample: peripheral blood. The source is a human donor in a cohort sampled during active COVID-19.

J is TRBJ2-7 and V is TRBV7-9; 8 nucleotides match TRBD2. Trimming at V came to 3 bases and at J to 3 bases, leaving 7 bases not matched to a gene. The CDR3 totals 15 residues. CDR1 and CDR2 from the germline V gene are SEHNR and FQNEAQ (reference sequence). The CDR3, as DNA: TGTGCCAGCAGCTTCGGAACTAGCGGAGTCTACGAGCAGTACTTC. This gives the protein CASSFGTSGVYEQYF. Full variable domain (missing parts from reference TRBV7-9 and TRBJ2-7): DTGVSQNPRHKITKRGQNVTFRCDPISEHNRLYWYRQTLGQGPEFLTYFQNEAQLEKSRLLSDRFSAERPKGSFSTLEIQRTEQGDSAMYLCASSFGTSGVYEQYFGPGTRLTVT.

J is TRBJ2-7 and V is TRBV19; possible D gene TRBD1, 6 bases. The V end was cut by 3 bases, the J end by 3 bases, with 15 bases between. The CDR3 covers 15 residues. Germline CDR1 is LNHDA and CDR2 is SQIVND (reference sequence). The CDR3 sequence: CASSITGTHLYEQYF. The CDR3, as DNA: TGTGCCAGTAGTATCACCGGGACACACCTCTACGAGCAGTACTTC. Looking up the rest from reference TRBV19 and TRBJ2-7 gives the full variable domain: DGGITQSPKYLFRKEGQNVTLSCEQNLNHDAMYWYRQDPGQGLRLIYYSQIVNDFQKGDIAEGYSVSREKKESFPLTVTSAQKNPTAFYLCASSITGTHLYEQYFGPGTRLTVT.

The gene calls are TRBV12-3 or TRBV12-4 and TRBJ1-2; TRBD1 is a possible D gene (6 bases). The CDR3 has 13 residues. V lost 4 bases and J 2 bases, leaving 8 bases between the germline ends. CDR3 sequence reads: CASSSTGNYGYTF. The CDR3 bases are TGTGCCAGCAGTTCAACAGGGAACTATGGCTACACCTTC.

There are a few counts of this clone. The chain carries TRBV7-9 and TRBJ2-7; D remains ambiguous. The CDR3 is 12 residues long. CDR1 is SEHNR, CDR2 FQNEAQ, per germline (reference sequence). The V end lost 5 bases, the J end lost 0 bases, and 5 bases lay between the germline ends. The CDR3: CASSPISYEQYF. The CDR3 DNA follows: TGTGCCAGCAGCCCCATCTCCTACGAGCAGTACTTC.

V usage is TRBV27 and J usage is TRBJ2-7; D is perhaps TRBD2 (6 bases). This CDR3 comprises 14 residues. Germline V gene data show CDR1 as MNHEY and CDR2 as SMNVEV (reference sequence). Trimming took 5 bases from V and 3 from J, leaving 14 bases between them. The CDR3 loop reads CASSRRDWSYEQYF. The CDR3 DNA is TGTGCCAGCAGTCGGAGGGACTGGAGCTACGAGCAGTACTTC.

The genes are TRBV6-2 or TRBV6-3 and TRBJ2-3, with D unresolved. Germline V gene lookup returns CDR1 MNHEY and CDR2 SVGEGT. The CDR3 has 12 amino acids. V dropped 6 bases and J dropped 5 bases, with 9 bases sitting between them. CDR3 sequence reads: CASSPTGDTQYF. The CDR3, as DNA: TGTGCCAGCAGCCCGACGGGAGATACGCAGTATTTT.

There are a few counts of this clone. V and J are TRBV5-6 and TRBJ1-3; 9 nucleotides line up with TRBD1. V shed 5 bases and J 4 bases; nucleotides not matched to a gene: 4. The CDR3 is 14 amino acids. Germline V gene lookup returns CDR1 SGHDT and CDR2 YYEEEE. The DNA of the CDR3 is TGTGCCAGCAGTTGGGACAGGGTGGGAAACACCATATATTTT. This sequence encodes CASSWDRVGNTIYF.

J is TRBJ1-5 and V is TRBV18, with 7 bases aligning to TRBD1. The CDR3 extends over 16 amino acids. Germline CDR1 reads KGHSH; CDR2 reads LQKENI. With 3 bases clipped from V and 2 bases from J, the junction kept 7 bases outside the gene matches. CDR3 in DNA: TGTGCCAGCTCACCGGGCCATCAGGGGGGCAATCAGCCCCAGCATTTT. This encodes CASSPGHQGGNQPQHF.

CDR3 loop: CASSYSGTGTYEQYF. DNA of the CDR3: TGCGCCAGCAGCTACTCCGGGACAGGTACCTACGAGCAGTACTTC. The chain links TRBV4-1 to TRBJ2-7; 8 positions match TRBD1. The CDR3 consists of 15 residues. Germline CDR1 reads MGHRA; CDR2 reads YSYEKL. V lost 5 bases and J lost 2; bases outside the gene matches: 8.

The J gene is TRBJ1-5, the V gene TRBV2, with unresolved D. Germline V CDR1 and CDR2: SNHLY, FYNNEI. The V end was cut by 3 bases, the J end by 0 bases, with 9 bases between. CDR3 length equals 15 residues. The CDR3 nucleotides read TGTGCCAGCAGTGATTGGCGGAATAGCAATCAGCCCCAGCATTTT. This gives the protein CASSDWRNSNQPQHF.

The chain carries TRBV27 and TRBJ2-7, with TRBD1 matching over 10 bases. Germline V gene sequence: CDR1 MNHEY, CDR2 SMNVEV (reference sequence). Trimming cost V 8 bases and J 5 bases; bases outside gene matches: 15. CDR3 size: 16 residues. This CDR3 is CASGPYGTGVVDEQYF. In DNA, the CDR3 is TGTGCCAGCGGACCCTACGGGACAGGGGTTGTGGACGAGCAGTACTTC.

The chain couples TRBV4-3 to TRBJ1-4; 9 bases map to TRBD1. CDR3 length equals 16 residues. V was pared by 1 base and J by 8 bases, with 8 bases of the junction left unmatched. Per the germline V gene, CDR1 is LGHNA and CDR2 is YSLEER. The CDR3 protein is CASSQAYRDRAEKLFF. The CDR3 DNA sequence: TGCGCCAGCAGCCAAGCCTACCGGGACAGGGCGGAAAAACTGTTTTTT.

The chain has TRBV18 and TRBJ1-2; TRBD1 matches 9 bases. The CDR3 length is 14 residues. V shed 5 bases and J 4 bases; nucleotides not matched to a gene: 5. Germline CDR1 and CDR2: KGHSH and LQKENI. The CDR3 nucleotides read TGTGCCAGCTCAACGGACAGGGGAGGCTATGGCTACACCTTC. Its translation is CASSTDRGGYGYTF.

The chain carries TRBV20-1 and TRBJ2-7; 11 bases are shared with TRBD2. The germline gives CDR1 DFQATT, CDR2 SNEGSKA (reference sequence). V was clipped by 3 bases and J by 9 bases; unmatched bases: 7. The CDR3 totals 13 residues. CDR3 amino acids: CSASSLAGGLQYF. CDR3 DNA: TGCAGTGCTAGTTCCCTAGCGGGAGGATTGCAGTACTTC.

J is TRBJ1-3 and V is TRBV29-1; 10 bases match TRBD1. The CDR3 totals 15 residues. V was clipped by 6 bases and J by 0 bases; unmatched bases: 5. CDR1 SQVTM and CDR2 ANQGSEA come from the germline V gene. The CDR3 loop reads CSVAGQGFSGNTIYF. The CDR3 region has the DNA TGCAGCGTAGCGGGACAGGGGTTCTCTGGAAACACCATATATTTT.

The chain couples TRBV7-9 to TRBJ1-1, with D perhaps matching TRBD1 (5 bases). The length of the CDR3 is 15 residues. Germline V lookup: CDR1 SEHNR, CDR2 FQNEAQ (reference sequence). V was clipped by 1 base and J by 4 bases, with 13 bases between them. As DNA, the CDR3 is TGTGCCAGCAGCTTAGTTTCGGGGGTCGGCACTGAAGCTTTCTTT. Protein: CASSLVSGVGTEAFF.

The rearrangement uses TRBV28 and TRBJ1-4; TRBD1 matches 7 bases. This CDR3 is 19 amino acids long. CDR1 is MDHEN and CDR2 is SYDVKM in the germline V gene. V lost 2 bases, J lost 0 bases, and 12 bases stayed unmatched. CDR3: CASSLISRGIRATNEKLFF. CDR3 in DNA: TGTGCCAGCAGTTTAATAAGCAGGGGGATAAGGGCAACTAATGAAAAACTGTTTTTT.